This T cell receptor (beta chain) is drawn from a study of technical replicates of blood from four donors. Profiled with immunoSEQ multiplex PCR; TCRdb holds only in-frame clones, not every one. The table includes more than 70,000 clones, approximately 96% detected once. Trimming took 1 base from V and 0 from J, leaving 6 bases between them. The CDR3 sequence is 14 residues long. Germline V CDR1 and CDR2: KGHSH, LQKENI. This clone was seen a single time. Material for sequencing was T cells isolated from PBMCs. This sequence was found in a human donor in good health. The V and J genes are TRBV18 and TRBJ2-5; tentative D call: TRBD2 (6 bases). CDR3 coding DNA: TGTGCCAGCTCACCACGCGGGGACCAAGAGACCCAGTACTTC. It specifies CASSPRGDQETQYF.